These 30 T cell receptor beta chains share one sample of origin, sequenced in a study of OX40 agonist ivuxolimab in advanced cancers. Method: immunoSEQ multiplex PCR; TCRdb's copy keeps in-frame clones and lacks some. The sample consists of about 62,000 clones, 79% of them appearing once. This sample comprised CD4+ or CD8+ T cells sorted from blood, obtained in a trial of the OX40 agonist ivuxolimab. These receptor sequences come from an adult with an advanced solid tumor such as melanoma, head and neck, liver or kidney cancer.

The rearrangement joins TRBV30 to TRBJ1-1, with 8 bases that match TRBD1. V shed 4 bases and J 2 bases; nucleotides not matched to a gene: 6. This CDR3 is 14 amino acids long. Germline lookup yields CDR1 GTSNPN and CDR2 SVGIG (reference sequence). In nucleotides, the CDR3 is TGTGCCTGGAACACTCAGGGGGCTAACACTGAAGCTTTCTTT. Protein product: CAWNTQGANTEAFF.

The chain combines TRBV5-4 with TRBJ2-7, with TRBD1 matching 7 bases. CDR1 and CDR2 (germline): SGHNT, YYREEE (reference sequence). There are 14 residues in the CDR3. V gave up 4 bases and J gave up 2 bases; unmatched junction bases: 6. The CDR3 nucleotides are TGTGCCAGCAGCACCAGGGACAGTCCCTACGAGCAGTACTTC. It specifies CASSTRDSPYEQYF.

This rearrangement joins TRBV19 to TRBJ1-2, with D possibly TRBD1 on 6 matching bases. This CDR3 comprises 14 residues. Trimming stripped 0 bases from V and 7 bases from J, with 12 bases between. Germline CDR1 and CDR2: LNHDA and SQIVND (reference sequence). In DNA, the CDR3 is TGTGCCAGTAGTATAGAGCGGGGGGCGCGTGGCTACACCTTC. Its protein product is CASSIERGARGYTF.

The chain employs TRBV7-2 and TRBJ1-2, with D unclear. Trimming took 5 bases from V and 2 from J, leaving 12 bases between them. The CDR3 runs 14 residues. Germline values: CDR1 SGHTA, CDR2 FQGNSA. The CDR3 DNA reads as TGTGCCAGCAGCCCCCGAACACCCAACTATGGCTACACCTTC. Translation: CASSPRTPNYGYTF.

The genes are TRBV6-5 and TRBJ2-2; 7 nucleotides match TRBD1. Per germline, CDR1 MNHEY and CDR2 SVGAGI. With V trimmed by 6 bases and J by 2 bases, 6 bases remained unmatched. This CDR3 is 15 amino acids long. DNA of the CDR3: TGTGCCAGCAGCCCGGGACAGACAAACACCGGGGAGCTGTTTTTT. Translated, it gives CASSPGQTNTGELFF.

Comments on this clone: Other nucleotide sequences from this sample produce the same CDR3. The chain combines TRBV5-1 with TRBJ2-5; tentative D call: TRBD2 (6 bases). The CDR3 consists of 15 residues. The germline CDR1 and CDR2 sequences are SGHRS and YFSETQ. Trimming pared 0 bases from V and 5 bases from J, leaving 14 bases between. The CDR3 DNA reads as TGCGCCAGCAGCTTGGAGGGTCTAGCGTGGGAGACCCAGTACTTC. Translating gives CASSLEGLAWETQYF.

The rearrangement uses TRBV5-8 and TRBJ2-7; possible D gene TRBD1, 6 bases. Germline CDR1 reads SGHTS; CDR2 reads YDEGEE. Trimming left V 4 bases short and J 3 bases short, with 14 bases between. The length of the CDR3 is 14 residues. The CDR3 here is CASSRPGQDYEQYF. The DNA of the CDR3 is TGTGCCAGCAGCCGACCGGGACAAGACTACGAGCAGTACTTC.

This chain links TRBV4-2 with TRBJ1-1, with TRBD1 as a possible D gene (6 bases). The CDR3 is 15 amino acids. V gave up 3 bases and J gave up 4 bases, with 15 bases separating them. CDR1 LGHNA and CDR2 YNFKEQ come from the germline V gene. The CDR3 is CASSQMTGDGTEAFF. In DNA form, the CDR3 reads TGTGCCAGCAGCCAGATGACAGGTGATGGCACTGAAGCTTTCTTT.

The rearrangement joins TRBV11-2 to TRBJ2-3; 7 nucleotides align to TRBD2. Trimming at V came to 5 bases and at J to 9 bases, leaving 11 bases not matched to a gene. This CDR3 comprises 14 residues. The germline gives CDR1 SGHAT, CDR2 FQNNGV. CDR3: CASSPEAGVVTQYF. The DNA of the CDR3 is TGTGCCAGCAGCCCCGAGGCGGGGGTCGTAACGCAGTATTTT.

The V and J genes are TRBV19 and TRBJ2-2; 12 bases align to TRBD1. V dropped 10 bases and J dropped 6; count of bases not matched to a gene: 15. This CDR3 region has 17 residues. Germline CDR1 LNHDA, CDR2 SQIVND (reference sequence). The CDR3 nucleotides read TGTGCCACCAATGGGATCCGGGGACAGGGGGCTTCCGGGGAGCTGTTTTTT. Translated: CATNGIRGQGASGELFF.

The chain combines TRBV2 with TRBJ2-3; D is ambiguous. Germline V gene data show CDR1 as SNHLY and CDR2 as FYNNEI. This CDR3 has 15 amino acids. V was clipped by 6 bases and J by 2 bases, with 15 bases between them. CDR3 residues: CASSKPQAITDTQYF. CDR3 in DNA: TGTGCCAGCAGCAAACCCCAGGCGATCACAGATACGCAGTATTTT.

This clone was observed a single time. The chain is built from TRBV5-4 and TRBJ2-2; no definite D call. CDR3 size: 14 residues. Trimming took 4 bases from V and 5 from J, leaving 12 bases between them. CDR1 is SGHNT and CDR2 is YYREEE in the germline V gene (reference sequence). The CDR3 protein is CASSPIGVTGELFF. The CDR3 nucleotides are TGTGCCAGCAGCCCTATCGGCGTTACCGGGGAGCTGTTTTTT. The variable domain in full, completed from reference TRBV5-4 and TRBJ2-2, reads ETGVTQSPTHLIKTRGQQVTLRCSSQSGHNTVSWYQQALGQGPQFIFQYYREEENGRGNFPPRFSGLQFPNYSSELNVNALELDDSALYLCASSPIGVTGELFFGEGSRLTVL.

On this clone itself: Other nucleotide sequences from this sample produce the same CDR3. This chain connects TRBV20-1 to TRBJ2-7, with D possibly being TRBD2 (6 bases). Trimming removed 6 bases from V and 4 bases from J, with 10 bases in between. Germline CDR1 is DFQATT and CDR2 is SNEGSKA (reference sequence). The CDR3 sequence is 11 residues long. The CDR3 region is CSAEGPYEQYF. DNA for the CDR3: TGCAGTGCGGAGGGCCCTTACGAGCAGTACTTC.

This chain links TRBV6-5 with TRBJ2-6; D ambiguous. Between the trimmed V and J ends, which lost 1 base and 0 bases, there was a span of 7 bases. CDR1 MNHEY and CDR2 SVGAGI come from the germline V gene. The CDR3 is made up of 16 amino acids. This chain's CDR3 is CASSYLASSGANVLTF. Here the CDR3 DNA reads TGTGCCAGCAGTTACTTGGCCAGCTCTGGGGCCAACGTCCTGACTTTC.

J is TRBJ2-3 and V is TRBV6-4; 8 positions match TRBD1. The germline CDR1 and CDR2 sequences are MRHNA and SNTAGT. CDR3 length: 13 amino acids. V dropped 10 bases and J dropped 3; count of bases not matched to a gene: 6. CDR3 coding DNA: TGTGCCACTTCTGGACAGGGAACAGATACGCAGTATTTT. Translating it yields CATSGQGTDTQYF.

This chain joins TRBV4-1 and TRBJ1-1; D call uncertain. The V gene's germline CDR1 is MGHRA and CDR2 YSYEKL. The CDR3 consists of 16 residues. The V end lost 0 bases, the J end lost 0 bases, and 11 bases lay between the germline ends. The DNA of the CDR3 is TGCGCCAGCAGCCAAGAGGCGGGTCTTATGAACACTGAAGCTTTCTTT. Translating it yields CASSQEAGLMNTEAFF.

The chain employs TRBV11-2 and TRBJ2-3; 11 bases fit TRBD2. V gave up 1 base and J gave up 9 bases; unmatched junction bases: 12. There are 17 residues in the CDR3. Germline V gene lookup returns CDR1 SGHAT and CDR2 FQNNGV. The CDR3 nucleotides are TGTGCCAGCAGCTTAGGGCCGGGGCTAGCGGGGGGAGAGACGCAGTATTTT. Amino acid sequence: CASSLGPGLAGGETQYF.

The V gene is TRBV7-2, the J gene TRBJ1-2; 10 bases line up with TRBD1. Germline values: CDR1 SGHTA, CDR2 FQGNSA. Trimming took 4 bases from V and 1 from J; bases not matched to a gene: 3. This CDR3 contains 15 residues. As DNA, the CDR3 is TGTGCCAGCAGCTCCGGGACAGGGGTTAACTATGGCTACACCTTC. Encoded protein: CASSSGTGVNYGYTF.

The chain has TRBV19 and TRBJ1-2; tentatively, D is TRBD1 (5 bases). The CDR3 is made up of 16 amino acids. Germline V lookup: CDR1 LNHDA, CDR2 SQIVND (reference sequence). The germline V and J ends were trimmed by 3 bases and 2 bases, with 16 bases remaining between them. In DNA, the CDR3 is TGTGCCAGTAGTATTTCCGGGACGCTAATCAACTATGGCTACACCTTC. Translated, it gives CASSISGTLINYGYTF.

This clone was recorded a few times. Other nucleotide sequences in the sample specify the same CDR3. The CDR3 region has the DNA TGTGCCAGCAGCGTAGTCAGTGGGACTGAAGCTTTCTTT. Encoded protein: CASSVVSGTEAFF. The V gene is TRBV9, the J gene TRBJ1-1; D unresolved. CDR3 length equals 13 residues. The ends were cut back, 0 bases at V and 5 bases at J, with 8 bases in the middle. Germline V gene lookup returns CDR1 SGDLS and CDR2 YYNGEE. Based on the CDR3 plus reference TRBV9 and TRBJ1-1, the full variable domain is DSGVTQTPKHLITATGQRVTLRCSPRSGDLSVYWYQQSLDQGLQFLIQYYNGEERAKGNILERFSAQQFPDLHSELNLSSLELGDSALYFCASSVVSGTEAFFGQGTRLTVV.

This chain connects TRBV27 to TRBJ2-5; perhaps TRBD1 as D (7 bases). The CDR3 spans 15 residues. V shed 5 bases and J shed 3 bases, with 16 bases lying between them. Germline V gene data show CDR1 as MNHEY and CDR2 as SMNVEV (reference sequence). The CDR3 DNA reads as TGTGCCAGCAGTCCACTGCGGGACAGCGAAGAGACCCAGTACTTC. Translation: CASSPLRDSEETQYF.

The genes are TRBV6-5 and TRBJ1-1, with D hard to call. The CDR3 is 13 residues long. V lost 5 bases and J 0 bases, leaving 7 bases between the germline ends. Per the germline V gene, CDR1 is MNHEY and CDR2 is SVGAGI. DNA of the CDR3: TGTGCCAGCAGTCTCATACTGAACACTGAAGCTTTCTTT. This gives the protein CASSLILNTEAFF.

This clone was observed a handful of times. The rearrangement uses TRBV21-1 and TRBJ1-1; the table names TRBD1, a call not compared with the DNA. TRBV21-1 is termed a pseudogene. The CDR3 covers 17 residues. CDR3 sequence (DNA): TGTGCCAGCAGCCAAGACTGCGGTGGACAGGTGAACACTGAAGCTTTCTTT. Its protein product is CASSQDCGGQVNTEAFF.

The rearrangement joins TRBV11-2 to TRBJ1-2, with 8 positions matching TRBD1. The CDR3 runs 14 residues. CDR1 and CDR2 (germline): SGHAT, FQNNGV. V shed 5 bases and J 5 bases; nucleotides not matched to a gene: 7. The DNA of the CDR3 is TGTGCCAGCAGCAGAGACAGGGGTGGTTATGGCTACACCTTC. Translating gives CASSRDRGGYGYTF. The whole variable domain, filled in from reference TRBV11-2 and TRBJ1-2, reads EAGVAQSPRYKIIEKRQSVAFWCNPISGHATLYWYQQILGQGPKLLIQFQNNGVVDDSQLPKDRFSAERLKGVDSTLKIQPAKLEDSAVYLCASSRDRGGYGYTFGSGTRLTVV.

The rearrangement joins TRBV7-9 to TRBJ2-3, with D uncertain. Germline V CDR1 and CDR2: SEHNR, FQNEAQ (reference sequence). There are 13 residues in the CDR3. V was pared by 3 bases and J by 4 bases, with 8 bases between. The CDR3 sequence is CASSFSLADTQYF. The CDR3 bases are TGTGCCAGCAGCTTCAGCTTAGCAGATACGCAGTATTTT.

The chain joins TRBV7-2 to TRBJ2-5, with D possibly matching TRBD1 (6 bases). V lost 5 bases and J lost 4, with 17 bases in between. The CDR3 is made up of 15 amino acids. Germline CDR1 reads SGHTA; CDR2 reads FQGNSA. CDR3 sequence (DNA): TGTGCCAGCAGCGTAACCTACAGGGAAGGAGAGACCCAGTACTTC. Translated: CASSVTYREGETQYF. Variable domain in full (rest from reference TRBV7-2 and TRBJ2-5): GAGVSQSPSNKVTEKGKDVELRCDPISGHTALYWYRQSLGQGLEFLIYFQGNSAPDKSGLPSDRFSAERTGGSVSTLTIQRTQQEDSAVYLCASSVTYREGETQYFGPGTRLLVL.

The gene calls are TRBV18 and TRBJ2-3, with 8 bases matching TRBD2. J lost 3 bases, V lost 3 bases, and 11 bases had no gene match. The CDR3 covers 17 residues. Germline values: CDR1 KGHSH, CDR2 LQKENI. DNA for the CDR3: TGTGCCAGCTCACCTCTACCGCTGGCGGGGGGAACAGATACGCAGTATTTT. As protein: CASSPLPLAGGTDTQYF.

CDR3 sequence reads: CASRRQGTEAFF. DNA of the CDR3: TGTGCCAGCAGAAGACAGGGCACTGAAGCTTTCTTT. The chain links TRBV6-1 to TRBJ1-1; 7 nucleotides align to TRBD1. Germline CDR1 and CDR2: MNHNS and SASEGT. The CDR3 runs to 12 residues. With V trimmed by 6 bases and J by 4 bases, 2 bases remained unmatched.

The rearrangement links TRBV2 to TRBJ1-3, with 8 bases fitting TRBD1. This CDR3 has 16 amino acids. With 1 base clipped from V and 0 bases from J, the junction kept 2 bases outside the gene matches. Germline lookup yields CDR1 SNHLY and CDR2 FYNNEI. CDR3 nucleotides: TGTGCCAGCAGTGAAGGGACAGGGCCCTCTGGAAACACCATATATTTT. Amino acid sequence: CASSEGTGPSGNTIYF.

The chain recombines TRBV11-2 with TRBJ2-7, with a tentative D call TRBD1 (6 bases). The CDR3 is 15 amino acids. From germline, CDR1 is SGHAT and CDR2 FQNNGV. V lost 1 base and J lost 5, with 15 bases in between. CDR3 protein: CASSLGMGTRHEQYF. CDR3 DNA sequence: TGTGCCAGCAGCTTAGGAATGGGGACACGCCACGAGCAGTACTTC.